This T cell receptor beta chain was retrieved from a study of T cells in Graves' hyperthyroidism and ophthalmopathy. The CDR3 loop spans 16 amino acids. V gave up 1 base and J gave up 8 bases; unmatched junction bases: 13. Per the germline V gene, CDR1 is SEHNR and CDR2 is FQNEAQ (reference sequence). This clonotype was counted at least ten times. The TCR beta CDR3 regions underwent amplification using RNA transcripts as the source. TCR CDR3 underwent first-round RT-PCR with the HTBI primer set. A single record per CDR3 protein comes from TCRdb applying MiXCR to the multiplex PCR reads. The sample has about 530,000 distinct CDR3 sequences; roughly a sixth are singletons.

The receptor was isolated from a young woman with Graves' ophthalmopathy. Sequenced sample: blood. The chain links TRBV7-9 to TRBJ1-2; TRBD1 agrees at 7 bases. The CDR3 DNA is TGTGCCAGCAGCTTAGGGATGACAGGGTCGACGGGAGGCTACACCTTC. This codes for CASSLGMTGSTGGYTF.